Each of the 12 T cell receptor beta chains below was sequenced from the same sample in a study of blood T cell repertoires in COVID-19. TCRdb's copy holds only in-frame clones and misses some; the assay was immunoSEQ multiplex PCR. This table holds 140,000 or so clones, more than 60% found once. Sequenced sample: peripheral blood. The receptor set was obtained from a man in his forties or fifties with acute or convalescent COVID-19.

The rearrangement links TRBV10-1 to TRBJ1-4, with 8 bases lining up with TRBD1. Germline lookup yields CDR1 WNHNN and CDR2 SYGVQD (reference sequence). V shed 3 bases, J shed 8 bases, and the junction held 11 bases outside the gene matches. CDR3 length equals 16 residues. DNA of the CDR3: TGCGCCAGCAGTGAAGGACAGGGCTTATTTACGGAAAAACTGTTTTTT. Translating it yields CASSEGQGLFTEKLFF.

The J gene is TRBJ2-5, the V gene TRBV5-3, with D perhaps matching TRBD2 (6 bases). TRBV5-3 carries the ORF label, with uncertain function. The CDR3 has 19 residues. Trimming took 0 bases from V and 3 from J, leaving 24 bases between them. This CDR3 reads CARSLEETRFGPLEETQYF. The CDR3 nucleotides read TGTGCCAGAAGCTTGGAAGAGACTAGGTTCGGGCCGTTGGAAGAGACCCAGTACTTC.

This CDR3 is CASSDRTGGGNTIYF. In DNA, the CDR3 is TGTGCCAGCAGTGATCGGACAGGGGGAGGAAACACCATATATTTT. The chain couples TRBV25-1 to TRBJ1-3, with 10 bases fitting TRBD1. The trim removed 3 bases at V and 4 bases at J, leaving 3 bases unmatched. The CDR3 is 15 residues long. Per germline, CDR1 MGHDK and CDR2 SYGVNS.

This clone was seen only once. J is TRBJ2-1 and V is TRBV5-1; D uncertain. Trimming took off 2 bases at V and 3 bases at J, with 9 bases between the two ends. This CDR3 is 14 amino acids long. Germline CDR1 SGHRS, CDR2 YFSETQ. The CDR3 sequence is CASSLQSRYNEQFF. The DNA of the CDR3 is TGCGCCAGCAGCTTACAGTCTCGCTACAATGAGCAGTTCTTC.

V usage is TRBV7-3 and J usage is TRBJ2-7, with D possibly matching TRBD2 (6 bases). Germline CDR1 is SGHTA and CDR2 is FQGTGA. The length of the CDR3 is 13 residues. The V gene lost 3 bases and the J gene lost 6 bases, with 12 bases spanning the gap. This chain's CDR3 is CASSLQEGLEQYF. The CDR3 DNA is TGTGCCAGCAGCTTGCAGGAGGGGCTCGAGCAGTACTTC.

V is TRBV19 and J is TRBJ2-5, with 14 bases fitting TRBD2. Germline V lookup: CDR1 LNHDA, CDR2 SQIVND (reference sequence). This CDR3 comprises 17 residues. Unmatched junction bases numbered 7, after V lost 5 bases and J lost 2 bases. The CDR3 nucleotides read TGTGCCAGTAGTGGACGGACTAGCGGGGGGCAGCAAGAGACCCAGTACTTC. Translating gives CASSGRTSGGQQETQYF.

This chain joins TRBV19 and TRBJ1-2, with D possibly matching TRBD1 (6 bases). CDR1 LNHDA and CDR2 SQIVND come from the germline V gene (reference sequence). The CDR3 sequence is 15 residues long. The ends were cut back, 6 bases at V and 4 bases at J, with 18 bases in the middle. The CDR3 DNA sequence: TGTGCCAGTAGCCTCAGGGAACGGGACATCTATGGCTACACCTTC. This codes for CASSLRERDIYGYTF.

The V gene is TRBV13, the J gene TRBJ2-4, with a possible D match to TRBD1 (6 bases). Germline V gene sequence: CDR1 PRHDT, CDR2 FYEKMQ (reference sequence). There are 15 residues in the CDR3. Trimming left V 6 bases short and J 1 base short, with 13 bases between. The CDR3 sequence is CASRGTGTAKNIQYF. The CDR3 DNA follows: TGTGCCAGCAGGGGCACAGGGACGGCCAAAAACATTCAGTACTTC. Together with reference TRBV13 and TRBJ2-4, the CDR3 gives the full variable domain: AAGVIQSPRHLIKEKRETATLKCYPIPRHDTVYWYQQGPGQDPQFLISFYEKMQSDKGSIPDRFSAQQFSDYHSELNMSSLELGDSALYFCASRGTGTAKNIQYFGAGTRLSVL.

The chain couples TRBV3-1 (or the pseudogene TRBV3-2) to TRBJ2-3, with 11 bases that match TRBD2. With V trimmed by 1 base and J by 4 bases, 4 bases remained unmatched. CDR3 length: 16 residues. Germline values: CDR1 LGHDT, CDR2 YNNKEL (reference sequence). The CDR3 region has the DNA TGTGCCAGCAGCCAAGTAGCGGGGGGGTTCGCAGATACGCAGTATTTT. Protein sequence: CASSQVAGGFADTQYF.

The chain links TRBV6-6 to TRBJ1-5; the D is unclear. The CDR3 contains 14 residues. Trimming removed 2 bases from V and 5 bases from J, with 10 bases in between. CDR1 and CDR2 from the germline V gene are MNHNY and SVGAGI (reference sequence). The CDR3 loop reads CASSYREGDQPQHF. CDR3 coding DNA: TGTGCCAGCAGTTACAGGGAGGGCGATCAGCCCCAGCATTTT.

The rearrangement uses TRBV5-5 and TRBJ2-3; 7 bases line up with TRBD2. Germline CDR1 is SGHKS and CDR2 is YYEKEE (reference sequence). V gave up 2 bases and J gave up 6 bases; unmatched junction bases: 9. The CDR3 extends over 15 amino acids. The CDR3 loop reads CASSFIAGGGDTQYF. The CDR3 coding sequence is TGTGCCAGCAGCTTCATAGCGGGCGGAGGGGATACGCAGTATTTT.

This clone was recorded only once. This sequence joins TRBV7-2 and TRBJ1-6; 8 bases are shared with TRBD1. The CDR3 has 15 amino acids. Trimming took 2 bases from V and 11 from J; bases not matched to a gene: 8. Germline assignment: CDR1 SGHTA and CDR2 FQGNSA. The CDR3 DNA follows: TGTGCCAGCAGCTTATACCAGGGGGCTATGGCACCCCTCCACTTT. Translated: CASSLYQGAMAPLHF. Looking up the rest from reference TRBV7-2 and TRBJ1-6 gives the full variable domain: GAGVSQSPSNKVTEKGKDVELRCDPISGHTALYWYRQSLGQGLEFLIYFQGNSAPDKSGLPSDRFSAERTGGSVSTLTIQRTQQEDSAVYLCASSLYQGAMAPLHFGNGTRLTVT.